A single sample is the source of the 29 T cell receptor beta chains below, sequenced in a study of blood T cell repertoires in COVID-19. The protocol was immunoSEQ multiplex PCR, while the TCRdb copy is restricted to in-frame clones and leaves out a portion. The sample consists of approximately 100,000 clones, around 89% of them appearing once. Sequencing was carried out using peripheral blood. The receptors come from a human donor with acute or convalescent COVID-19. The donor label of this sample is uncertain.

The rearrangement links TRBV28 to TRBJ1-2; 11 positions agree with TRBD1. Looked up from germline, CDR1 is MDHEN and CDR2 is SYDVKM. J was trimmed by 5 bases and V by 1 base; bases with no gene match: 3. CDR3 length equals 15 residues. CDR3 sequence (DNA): TGTGCCAGCAGTTTATCTGGACAGGGGGCATATGGCTACACCTTC. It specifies CASSLSGQGAYGYTF.

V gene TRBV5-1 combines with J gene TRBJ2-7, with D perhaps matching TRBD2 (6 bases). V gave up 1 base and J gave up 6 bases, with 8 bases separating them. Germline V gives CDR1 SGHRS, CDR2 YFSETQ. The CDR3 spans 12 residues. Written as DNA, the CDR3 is TGCGCCAGCAGCTTGACTAGCTCCGAGCAGTACTTC. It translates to CASSLTSSEQYF. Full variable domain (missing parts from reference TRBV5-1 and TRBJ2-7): KAGVTQTPRYLIKTRGQQVTLSCSPISGHRSVSWYQQTPGQGLQFLFEYFSETQRNKGNFPGRFSGRQFSNSRSEMNVSTLELGDSALYLCASSLTSSEQYFGPGTRLTVT.

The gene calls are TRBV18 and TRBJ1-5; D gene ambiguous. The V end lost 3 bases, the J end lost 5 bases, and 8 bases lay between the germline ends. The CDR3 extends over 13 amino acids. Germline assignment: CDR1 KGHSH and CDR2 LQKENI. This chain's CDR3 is CASSPSQDQPQHF. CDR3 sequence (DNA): TGTGCCAGCTCACCTTCACAAGATCAGCCCCAGCATTTT.

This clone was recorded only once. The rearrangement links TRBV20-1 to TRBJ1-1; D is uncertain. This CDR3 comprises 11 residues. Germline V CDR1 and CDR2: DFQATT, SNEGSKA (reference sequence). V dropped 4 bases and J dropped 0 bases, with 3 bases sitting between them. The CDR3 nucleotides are TGCAGTGCTACAGTGAACACTGAAGCTTTCTTT. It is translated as CSATVNTEAFF.

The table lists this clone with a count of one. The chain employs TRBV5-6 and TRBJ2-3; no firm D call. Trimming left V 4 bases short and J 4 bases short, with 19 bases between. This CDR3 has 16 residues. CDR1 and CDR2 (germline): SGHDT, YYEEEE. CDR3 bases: TGTGCCAGCAGCCTGGACCCACTCCGGAGTTCAGATACGCAGTATTTT. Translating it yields CASSLDPLRSSDTQYF. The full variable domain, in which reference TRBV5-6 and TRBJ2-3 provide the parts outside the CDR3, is DAGVTQSPTHLIKTRGQQVTLRCSPKSGHDTVSWYQQALGQGPQFIFQYYEEEERQRGNFPDRFSGHQFPNYSSELNVNALLLGDSALYLCASSLDPLRSSDTQYFGPGTRLTVL.

CDR3 coding DNA: TGTGCCATCAGTCCGGGACAGGGGAGATCGGACACTGAAGCTTTCTTT. This gives the protein CAISPGQGRSDTEAFF. This rearrangement joins TRBV10-3 to TRBJ1-1; 10 bases fit TRBD1. The germline V gene has CDR1 ENHRY and CDR2 SYGVKD. With V trimmed by 5 bases and J by 3 bases, 9 bases remained unmatched. The CDR3 length is 16 residues.

The CDR3 spells CASSRRASEVGNQPQHF. CDR3 nucleotides: TGTGCCAGTAGTCGCCGGGCTTCGGAGGTAGGCAATCAGCCCCAGCATTTT. The chain has TRBV19 and TRBJ1-5; D ambiguous. The CDR3 extends over 17 amino acids. The germline CDR1 and CDR2 sequences are LNHDA and SQIVND (reference sequence). Trimming stripped 5 bases from V and 2 bases from J, with 19 bases between. Full variable domain (remainder filled in from reference TRBV19 and TRBJ1-5): DGGITQSPKYLFRKEGQNVTLSCEQNLNHDAMYWYRQDPGQGLRLIYYSQIVNDFQKGDIAEGYSVSREKKESFPLTVTSAQKNPTAFYLCASSRRASEVGNQPQHFGDGTRLSIL.

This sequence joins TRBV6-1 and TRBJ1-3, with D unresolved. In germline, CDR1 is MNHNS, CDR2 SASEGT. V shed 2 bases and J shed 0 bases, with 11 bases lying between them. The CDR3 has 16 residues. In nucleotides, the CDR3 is TGTGCCAGCAGTGAACGAGGCGAAAGCTCTGGAAACACCATATATTTT. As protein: CASSERGESSGNTIYF.

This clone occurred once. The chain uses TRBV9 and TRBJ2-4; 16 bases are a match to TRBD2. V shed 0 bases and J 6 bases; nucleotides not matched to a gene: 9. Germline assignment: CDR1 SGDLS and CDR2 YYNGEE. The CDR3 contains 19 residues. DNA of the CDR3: TGTGCCAGCAGCGTAGATCCGGGGACTAGCGGGAGGGGAGTAAACATTCAGTACTTC. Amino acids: CASSVDPGTSGRGVNIQYF.

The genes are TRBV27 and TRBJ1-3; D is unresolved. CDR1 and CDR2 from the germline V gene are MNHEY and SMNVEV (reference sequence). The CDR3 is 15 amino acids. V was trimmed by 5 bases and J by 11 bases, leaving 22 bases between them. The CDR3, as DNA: TGTGCCAGCAGTGAGACACCGAACCTCAGGTCGTCCATATATTTT. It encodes CASSETPNLRSSIYF.

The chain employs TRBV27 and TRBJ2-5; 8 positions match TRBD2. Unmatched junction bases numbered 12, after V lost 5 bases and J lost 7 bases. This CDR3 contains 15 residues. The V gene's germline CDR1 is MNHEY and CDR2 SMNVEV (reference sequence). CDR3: CASSPVAGRWGTQYF. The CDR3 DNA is TGTGCCAGCAGTCCGGTAGCGGGACGCTGGGGGACCCAGTACTTC.

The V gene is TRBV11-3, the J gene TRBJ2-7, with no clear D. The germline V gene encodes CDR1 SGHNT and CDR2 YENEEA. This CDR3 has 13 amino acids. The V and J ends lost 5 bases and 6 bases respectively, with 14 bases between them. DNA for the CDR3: TGTGCCAGCAGCCCAACCATTGGCGGCGAGCAGTACTTC. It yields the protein CASSPTIGGEQYF.

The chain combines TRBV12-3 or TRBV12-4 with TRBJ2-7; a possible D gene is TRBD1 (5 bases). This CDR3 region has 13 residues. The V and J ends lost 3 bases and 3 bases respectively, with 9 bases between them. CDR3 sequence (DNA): TGTGCCAGCAGTTTGAGCCAGGGCTACGAGCAGTACTTC. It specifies CASSLSQGYEQYF.

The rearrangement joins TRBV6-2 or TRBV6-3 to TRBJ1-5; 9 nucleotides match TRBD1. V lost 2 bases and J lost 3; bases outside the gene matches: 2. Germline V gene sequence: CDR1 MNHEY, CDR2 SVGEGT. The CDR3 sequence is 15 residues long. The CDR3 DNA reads TGTGCCAGCAGTTACGGGGACAGGGTCAATCAGCCCCAGCATTTT. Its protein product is CASSYGDRVNQPQHF.

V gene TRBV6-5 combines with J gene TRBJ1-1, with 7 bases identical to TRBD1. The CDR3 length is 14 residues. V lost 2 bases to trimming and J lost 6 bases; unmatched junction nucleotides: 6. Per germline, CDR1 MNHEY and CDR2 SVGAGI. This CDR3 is CASSYRRDSSEAFF. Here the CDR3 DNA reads TGTGCCAGCAGTTACCGTAGGGACAGCTCTGAAGCTTTCTTT.

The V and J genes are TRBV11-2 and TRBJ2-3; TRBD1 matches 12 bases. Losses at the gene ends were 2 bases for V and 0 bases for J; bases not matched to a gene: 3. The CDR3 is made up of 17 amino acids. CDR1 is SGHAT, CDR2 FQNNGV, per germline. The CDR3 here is CASSLRGQGASTDTQYF. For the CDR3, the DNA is TGTGCCAGCAGCTTAAGGGGACAGGGGGCTAGCACAGATACGCAGTATTTT.

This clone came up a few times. The CDR3 is CASSLGSSSGRVNEQFF. CDR3 coding DNA: TGCGCCAGCAGCTTGGGGTCCTCTAGCGGGAGGGTTAATGAGCAGTTCTTC. The V and J genes are TRBV5-1 and TRBJ2-1; the match to TRBD2 covers 12 bases. Germline lookup yields CDR1 SGHRS and CDR2 YFSETQ. V lost 0 bases, J lost 7 bases, and 8 bases stayed unmatched. The CDR3 is made up of 17 amino acids.

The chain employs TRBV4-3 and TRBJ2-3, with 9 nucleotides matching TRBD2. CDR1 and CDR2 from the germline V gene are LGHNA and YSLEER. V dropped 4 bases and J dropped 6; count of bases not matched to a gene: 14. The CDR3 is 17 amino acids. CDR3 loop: CASSRAASGVPRDTQYF. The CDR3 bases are TGCGCCAGCAGCCGCGCGGCTAGCGGGGTACCTCGGGATACGCAGTATTTT.

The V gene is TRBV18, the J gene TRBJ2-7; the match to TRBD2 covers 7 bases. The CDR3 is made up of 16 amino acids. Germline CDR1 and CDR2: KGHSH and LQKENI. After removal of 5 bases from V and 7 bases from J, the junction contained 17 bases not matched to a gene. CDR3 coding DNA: TGTGCCAGCTCATCCCTTCCTGGAAGCGGGGTGATAGAGCAGTACTTC. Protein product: CASSSLPGSGVIEQYF.

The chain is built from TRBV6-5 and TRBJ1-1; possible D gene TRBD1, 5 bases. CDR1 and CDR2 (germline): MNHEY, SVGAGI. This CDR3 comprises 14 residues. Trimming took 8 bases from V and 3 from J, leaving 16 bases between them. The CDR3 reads CASAKGYSDTEAFF. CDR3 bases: TGTGCCAGCGCGAAGGGGTATTCGGACACTGAAGCTTTCTTT.

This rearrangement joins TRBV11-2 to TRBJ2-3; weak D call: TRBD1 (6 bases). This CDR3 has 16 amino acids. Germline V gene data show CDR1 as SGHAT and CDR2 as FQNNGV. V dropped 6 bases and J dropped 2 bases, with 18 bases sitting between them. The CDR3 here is CASRRGGQTYTDTQYF. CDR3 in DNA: TGTGCCAGCAGGCGCGGTGGACAGACCTACACAGATACGCAGTATTTT.

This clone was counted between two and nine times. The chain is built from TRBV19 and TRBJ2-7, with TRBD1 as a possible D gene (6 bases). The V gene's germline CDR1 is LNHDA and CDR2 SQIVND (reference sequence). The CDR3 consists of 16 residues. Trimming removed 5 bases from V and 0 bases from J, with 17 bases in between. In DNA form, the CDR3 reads TGTGCCAGTAGTGCACAGGGTACTCACGGCTCCTACGAGCAGTACTTC. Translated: CASSAQGTHGSYEQYF.

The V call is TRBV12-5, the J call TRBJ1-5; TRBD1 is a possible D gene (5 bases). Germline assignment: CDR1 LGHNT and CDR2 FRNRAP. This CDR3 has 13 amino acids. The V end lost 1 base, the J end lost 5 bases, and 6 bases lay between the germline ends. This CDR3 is CASGLEQDQPQHF. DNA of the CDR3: TGTGCTAGTGGTTTGGAACAGGATCAGCCCCAGCATTTT. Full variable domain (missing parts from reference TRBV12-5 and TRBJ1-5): DARVTQTPRHKVTEMGQEVTMRCQPILGHNTVFWYRQTMMQGLELLAYFRNRAPLDDSGMPKDRFSAEMPDATLATLKIQPSEPRDSAVYFCASGLEQDQPQHFGDGTRLSIL.

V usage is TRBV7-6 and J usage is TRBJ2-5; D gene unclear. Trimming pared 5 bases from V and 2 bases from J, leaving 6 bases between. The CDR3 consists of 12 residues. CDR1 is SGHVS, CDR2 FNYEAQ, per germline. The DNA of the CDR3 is TGTGCCAGCAGCCGCCAGCAAGAGACCCAGTACTTC. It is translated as CASSRQQETQYF. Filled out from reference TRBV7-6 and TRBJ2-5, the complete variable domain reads GAGVSQSPRYKVTKRGQDVALRCDPISGHVSLYWYRQALGQGPEFLTYFNYEAQQDKSGLPNDRFSAERPEGSISTLTIQRTEQRDSAMYRCASSRQQETQYFGPGTRLLVL.

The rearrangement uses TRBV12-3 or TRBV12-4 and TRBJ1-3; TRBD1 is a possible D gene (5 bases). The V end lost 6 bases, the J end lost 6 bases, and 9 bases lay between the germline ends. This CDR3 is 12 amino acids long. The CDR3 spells CASSQTVNTIYF. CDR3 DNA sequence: TGTGCCAGCAGCCAGACAGTAAACACCATATATTTT.

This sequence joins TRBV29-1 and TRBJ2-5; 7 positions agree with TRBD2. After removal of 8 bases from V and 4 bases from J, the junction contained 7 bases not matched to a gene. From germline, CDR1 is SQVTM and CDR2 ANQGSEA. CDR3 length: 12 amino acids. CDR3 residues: CSYQRDLETQYF. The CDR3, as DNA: TGCAGCTACCAGCGGGACCTAGAGACCCAGTACTTC. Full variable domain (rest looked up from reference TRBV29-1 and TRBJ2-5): SAVISQKPSRDICQRGTSLTIQCQVDSQVTMMFWYRQQPGQSLTLIATANQGSEATYESGFVIDKFPISRPNLTFSTLTVSNMSPEDSSIYLCSYQRDLETQYFGPGTRLLVL.

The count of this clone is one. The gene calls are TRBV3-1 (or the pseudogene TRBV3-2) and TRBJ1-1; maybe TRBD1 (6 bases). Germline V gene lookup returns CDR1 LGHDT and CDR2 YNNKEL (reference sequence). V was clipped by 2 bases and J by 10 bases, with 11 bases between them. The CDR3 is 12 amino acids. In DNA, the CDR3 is TGTGCCAGCAGCCAACCTAGGGGGGGAGCTTTCTTT. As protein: CASSQPRGGAFF.

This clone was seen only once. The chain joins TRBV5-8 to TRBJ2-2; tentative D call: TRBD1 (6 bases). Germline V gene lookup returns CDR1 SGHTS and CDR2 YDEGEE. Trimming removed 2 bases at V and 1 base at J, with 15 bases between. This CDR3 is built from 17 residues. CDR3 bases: TGTGCCAGCAGCTTCGTCGTGGACAGCGAGAACACCGGGGAGCTGTTTTTT. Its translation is CASSFVVDSENTGELFF.

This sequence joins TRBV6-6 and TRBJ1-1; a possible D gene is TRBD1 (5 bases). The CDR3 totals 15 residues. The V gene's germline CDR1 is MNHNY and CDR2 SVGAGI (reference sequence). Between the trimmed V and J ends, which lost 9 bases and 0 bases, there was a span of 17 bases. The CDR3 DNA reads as TGTGCCAGTCATGCCCAGACAGCCATGAACACTGAAGCTTTCTTT. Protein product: CASHAQTAMNTEAFF.